One sample yielded the 20 T cell receptor beta chains listed below, sequenced in a study of T-cell reconstitution after alpha-beta-depleted transplantation in children. Unique molecular identifiers tagged the TCRbeta library. One entry per CDR3 protein, called by TCRdb with MiXCR from the PCR reads. The data hold about half a million distinct CDR3 sequences, with around 12% observed a single time. This specimen consisted of PBMCs from the stem cell graft donor, obtained from the stem cell graft. The receptors were gathered from a human donor who donated a stem cell graft to a child with combined immunodeficiency.

This chain connects TRBV5-6 to TRBJ2-6, with D uncertain. Germline CDR1 is SGHDT and CDR2 is YYEEEE. The CDR3 spans 15 residues. With 3 bases removed from V and 0 bases from J, the gap between germline ends came to 7 bases. The CDR3 DNA reads TGTGCCAGCAGCTCTCAGAACTCTGGGGCCAACGTCCTGACTTTC. Translation: CASSSQNSGANVLTF.

This clonotype was seen at least ten times. The genes are TRBV5-1 and TRBJ1-1, with 9 bases lining up with TRBD1. With V trimmed by 3 bases and J by 4 bases, 7 bases remained unmatched. CDR1 and CDR2 from the germline V gene are SGHRS and YFSETQ. The CDR3 is 15 amino acids. The CDR3 region is CASSSGQGRGTEAFF. The CDR3 nucleotides read TGCGCCAGCAGCTCGGGACAGGGTCGGGGCACTGAAGCTTTCTTT.

This clonotype was seen just once. This chain links TRBV20-1 with TRBJ2-7, with TRBD1 matching 7 bases. The ends lost 3 bases at V and 6 bases at J; junction bases unmatched: 5. This CDR3 is 12 amino acids long. Germline V gives CDR1 DFQATT, CDR2 SNEGSKA (reference sequence). CDR3 in amino acids: CSARRQGIEQYF. Written as DNA, the CDR3 is TGCAGTGCTAGGCGACAGGGTATCGAGCAGTACTTC.

This clonotype was recorded many times. The chain couples TRBV10-3 to TRBJ1-1; no firm D call. The CDR3 runs to 13 residues. Trimming took 8 bases from V and 2 from J, leaving 12 bases between them. Germline CDR1 ENHRY, CDR2 SYGVKD. In DNA, the CDR3 is TGTGCCATCTGTGGGTCTTTAAACACTGAAGCTTTCTTT. Protein product: CAICGSLNTEAFF.

A word on this clonotype: A much larger clone lies one base from this, so it may be a read error. This chain connects TRBV12-3 or TRBV12-4 to TRBJ2-2; 11 bases line up with TRBD2. V lost 5 bases to trimming and J lost 7 bases; unmatched junction nucleotides: 6. The CDR3 loop spans 15 amino acids. CDR3 in amino acids: CASSPGTSGIGELFF. In nucleotides, the CDR3 is TGTGCCAGCAGTCCCGGGACTAGCGGTATCGGGGAGCTGTTTTTT.

In this sample, this clonotype turned up many times. The rearrangement joins TRBV5-6 to TRBJ2-1; maybe TRBD1 (5 bases). CDR1 and CDR2 from the germline V gene are SGHDT and YYEEEE. V was clipped by 3 bases and J by 4 bases, with 8 bases between them. The CDR3 covers 13 residues. This chain's CDR3 is CASSSTVYNEQFF. Here the CDR3 DNA reads TGTGCCAGCAGCTCGACAGTATACAATGAGCAGTTCTTC.

The chain recombines TRBV29-1 with TRBJ1-1; no reliable D call. V was pared by 0 bases and J by 1 base, with 6 bases between. The CDR3 is 13 amino acids. Germline V gives CDR1 SQVTM, CDR2 ANQGSEA. CDR3 amino acids: CSVEDGPNTEAFF. CDR3 sequence (DNA): TGCAGCGTTGAAGATGGACCGAACACTGAAGCTTTCTTT.

This clonotype was seen repeatedly, ten times or more. V and J are TRBV4-2 and TRBJ2-1, with D perhaps TRBD2 (6 bases). V was clipped by 0 bases and J by 8 bases, with 17 bases between them. The CDR3 contains 16 residues. Germline lookup yields CDR1 LGHNA and CDR2 YNFKEQ. CDR3 residues: CASSQEGGEVYYEQFF. As DNA, the CDR3 is TGTGCCAGCAGCCAAGAAGGCGGGGAGGTTTACTATGAGCAGTTCTTC.

This sequence joins TRBV29-1 and TRBJ2-7; the match to TRBD1 covers 9 bases. V shed 8 bases, J shed 5 bases, and the junction held 7 bases outside the gene matches. CDR3 size: 12 residues. Germline loops: CDR1 SQVTM, CDR2 ANQGSEA. The CDR3 DNA reads as TGCAGCACCACAGGGGGCCGGAACGAGCAGTACTTC. Its protein product is CSTTGGRNEQYF.

J is TRBJ2-7 and V is TRBV6-2 or TRBV6-3, with TRBD1 identical over 8 bases. This CDR3 is built from 14 residues. Germline V CDR1 and CDR2: MNHEY, SVGEGT. J lost 5 bases, V lost 4 bases, and 7 bases had no gene match. The CDR3 region is CASSLRQGWHEQYF. In DNA, the CDR3 is TGTGCCAGCAGTTTGAGACAGGGGTGGCACGAGCAGTACTTC.

The chain links TRBV5-1 to TRBJ2-7, with D unresolved. In germline, CDR1 is SGHRS, CDR2 YFSETQ. Trimming stripped 0 bases from V and 2 bases from J, with 9 bases between. The CDR3 runs 14 residues. Here the CDR3 reads CASSLATDTYEQYF. The CDR3 DNA is TGCGCCAGCAGCTTGGCAACCGACACCTACGAGCAGTACTTC.

This clonotype was counted a few times. This chain joins TRBV9 and TRBJ2-7, with D perhaps matching TRBD2 (7 bases). Trimming removed 2 bases at V and 2 bases at J, with 17 bases between. The CDR3 runs to 16 residues. Germline V gene data show CDR1 as SGDLS and CDR2 as YYNGEE. This CDR3 is CASSVDPRGGTYEQYF. The CDR3 bases are TGTGCCAGCAGCGTCGACCCGAGGGGGGGCACCTACGAGCAGTACTTC. Based on the CDR3 plus reference TRBV9 and TRBJ2-7, the full variable domain is DSGVTQTPKHLITATGQRVTLRCSPRSGDLSVYWYQQSLDQGLQFLIQYYNGEERAKGNILERFSAQQFPDLHSELNLSSLELGDSALYFCASSVDPRGGTYEQYFGPGTRLTVT.

This clonotype was seen only a few times. This chain connects TRBV5-1 to TRBJ2-2; TRBD2 is a possible D gene (5 bases). The CDR3 contains 15 residues. V was trimmed by 1 base and J by 6 bases, leaving 13 bases between them. Germline assignment: CDR1 SGHRS and CDR2 YFSETQ. CDR3 residues: CASSLRPSGSGELFF. CDR3 in DNA: TGCGCCAGCAGCTTGAGACCCAGCGGTTCCGGGGAGCTGTTTTTT.

J is TRBJ2-7 and V is TRBV3-1, with 8 bases that match TRBD2. The V gene's germline CDR1 is LGHDT and CDR2 YNNKEL (reference sequence). The CDR3 has 15 residues. Losses at the gene ends were 4 bases for V and 4 bases for J; bases not matched to a gene: 9. CDR3 nucleotides: TGTGCCAGCAGCCCCCGGGGGACTAGACGGTACGAGCAGTACTTC. Translated, it gives CASSPRGTRRYEQYF.

The chain combines TRBV20-1 with TRBJ1-1; D is unresolved. The germline V and J ends were trimmed by 3 bases and 3 bases, with 11 bases remaining between them. The CDR3 is 13 amino acids. Germline assignment: CDR1 DFQATT and CDR2 SNEGSKA (reference sequence). In nucleotides, the CDR3 is TGCAGTGCTAGGAGCCAGGTGGACACTGAAGCTTTCTTT. Translation gives CSARSQVDTEAFF.

CDR3 residues: CASMSILRSNSTDTQYF. In nucleotides, the CDR3 is TGTGCCAGCATGTCCATCCTCCGTAGCAATTCCACAGATACGCAGTATTTT. The chain employs TRBV6-1 and TRBJ2-3; D call uncertain. V lost 7 bases and J lost 2, with 22 bases in between. From germline, CDR1 is MNHNS and CDR2 SASEGT. This CDR3 has 17 residues.

V is TRBV12-3 or TRBV12-4 and J is TRBJ1-4; a weak D match, TRBD1 (6 bases). CDR3 size: 15 residues. Trimming shortened V by 1 base and J by 6 bases, and 12 bases separated the two germline ends. CDR3 sequence (DNA): TGTGCCAGCAGTTTAGAGGGGACACCCCATGAAAAACTGTTTTTT. This codes for CASSLEGTPHEKLFF.

V usage is TRBV7-9 and J usage is TRBJ1-1; tentative D call: TRBD1 (5 bases). In germline, CDR1 is SEHNR, CDR2 FQNEAQ (reference sequence). This CDR3 region has 15 residues. With 6 bases removed from V and 7 bases from J, the gap between germline ends came to 21 bases. Here the CDR3 reads CASSGGRGLPYEAFF. CDR3 in DNA: TGTGCCAGCAGTGGGGGACGGGGACTACCTTATGAAGCTTTCTTT.

Ten or more counts support this clonotype. This chain uses TRBV12-3 or TRBV12-4 with TRBJ2-4; tentatively, D is TRBD1 (6 bases). V gave up 6 bases and J gave up 0 bases, with 9 bases separating them. The CDR3 totals 14 residues. This CDR3 is CASRQGIAKNIQYF. CDR3 in DNA: TGTGCCAGCAGACAGGGAATAGCCAAAAACATTCAGTACTTC.

V is TRBV7-8 and J is TRBJ2-1, with D possibly called TRBD1 or TRBD2 (7 bases each). The germline V and J ends were trimmed by 3 bases and 4 bases, with 16 bases remaining between them. Germline assignment: CDR1 SGHVS and CDR2 FQNEAQ. The CDR3 sequence is 16 residues long. Here the CDR3 reads CASSFRRGGLYNEQFF. The CDR3 DNA sequence: TGTGCCAGCAGCTTCCGCAGGGGGGGGCTTTACAATGAGCAGTTCTTC.